One sample yielded the 7 T cell receptor beta chains listed below, sequenced in a study of T cell responses to AZD1222 COVID-19 vaccine. Here immunoSEQ multiplex PCR was the method, and the copy in TCRdb shows in-frame clones only, minus some. Of about 94,000 clones in the sample, nearly 90% were seen once. The input for sequencing was peripheral blood, taken on day 0 of AZD1222 vaccination. The receptor set was obtained from an adult in good health.

V and J are TRBV6-2 or TRBV6-3 and TRBJ2-5, with 9 positions matching TRBD1. Losses at the gene ends were 5 bases for V and 5 bases for J; bases not matched to a gene: 9. CDR3 length: 15 amino acids. The germline V gene encodes CDR1 MNHEY and CDR2 SVGEGT. In DNA, the CDR3 is TGTGCCAGCAGTACGGGACAGGGCGGGAAGGAGACCCAGTACTTC. This codes for CASSTGQGGKETQYF.

The J gene is TRBJ2-3, the V gene TRBV5-4; D gene unclear. The germline V gene has CDR1 SGHNT and CDR2 YYREEE (reference sequence). The CDR3 sequence is 16 residues long. Trimming removed 4 bases from V and 0 bases from J, with 15 bases in between. CDR3 in DNA: TGTGCCAGCAGCCGAGGTAGTGATTTGAGCACAGATACGCAGTATTTT. Translated, it gives CASSRGSDLSTDTQYF.

This CDR3 reads CAWSESHMGLPPHNEQFF. CDR3 bases: TGTGCCTGGAGCGAGAGTCATATGGGACTGCCGCCCCACAATGAGCAGTTCTTC. The chain employs TRBV30 and TRBJ2-1; D is perhaps TRBD2 (6 bases). Trimming took 3 bases from V and 5 from J, leaving 26 bases between them. Germline values: CDR1 GTSNPN, CDR2 SVGIG (reference sequence). CDR3 size: 18 residues.

The chain recombines TRBV24-1 with TRBJ2-7, with 10 bases aligning to TRBD1. The length of the CDR3 is 15 residues. V was clipped by 2 bases and J by 3 bases; unmatched bases: 3. Germline-derived CDR1 and CDR2 are KGHDR and SFDVKD. CDR3 region: CATSDSWDRGYEQYF. CDR3 nucleotide sequence: TGTGCCACCAGTGATTCATGGGACAGGGGCTACGAGCAGTACTTC.

The genes are TRBV6-2 or TRBV6-3 and TRBJ2-1; possibly TRBD2 for D (5 bases). Germline loops: CDR1 MNHEY, CDR2 SVGEGT. Trimming cost V 6 bases and J 0 bases, with 9 bases left between them. The CDR3 sequence is 14 residues long. CDR3 DNA: TGTGCCAGCAGCCCGGGGAGCTCCTACAATGAGCAGTTCTTC. This sequence encodes CASSPGSSYNEQFF.

The chain carries TRBV30 and TRBJ2-5; D might be TRBD2 (5 bases). Trimming removed 3 bases at V and 1 base at J, with 9 bases between. Germline loops: CDR1 GTSNPN, CDR2 SVGIG (reference sequence). The length of the CDR3 is 13 residues. The CDR3 reads CAWRASLQETQYF. CDR3 sequence (DNA): TGTGCCTGGAGGGCTAGCCTCCAAGAGACCCAGTACTTC.

V is TRBV6-5 and J is TRBJ1-2, with D tentatively TRBD1 (6 bases). V lost 3 bases to trimming and J lost 7 bases, with 18 bases between them. This CDR3 spans 15 amino acids. The germline V gene has CDR1 MNHEY and CDR2 SVGAGI. Here the CDR3 reads CASSYSGGRSAGYTF. CDR3 DNA: TGTGCCAGCAGTTATTCGGGGGGGCGGTCCGCTGGCTACACCTTC.